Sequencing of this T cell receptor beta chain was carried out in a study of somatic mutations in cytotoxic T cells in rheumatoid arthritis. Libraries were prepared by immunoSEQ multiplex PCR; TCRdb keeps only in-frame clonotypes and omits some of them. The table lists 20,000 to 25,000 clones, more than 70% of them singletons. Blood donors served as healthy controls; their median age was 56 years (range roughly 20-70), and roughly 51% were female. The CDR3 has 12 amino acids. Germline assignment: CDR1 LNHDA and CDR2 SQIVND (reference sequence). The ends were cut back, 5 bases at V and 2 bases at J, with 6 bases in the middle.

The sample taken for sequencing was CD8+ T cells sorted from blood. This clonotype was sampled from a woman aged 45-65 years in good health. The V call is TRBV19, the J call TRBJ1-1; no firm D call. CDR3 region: CASSAPNTEAFF. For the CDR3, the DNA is TGTGCCAGTAGTGCACCTAACACTGAAGCTTTCTTT.